This TCR beta chain was recorded in a study of shared clonotypes between healthy human individuals. The method was immunoSEQ multiplex PCR; TCRdb's version includes in-frame clones alone and lacks a portion of them. The sample lists 2,100,000 or so clones, 90% to 97% occurring once. The CDR3 totals 14 residues. Germline lookup yields CDR1 SGHAT and CDR2 FQNNGV. The V and J ends lost 2 bases and 4 bases respectively, with 8 bases between them. The chain has TRBV11-2 and TRBJ1-4; no reliable D call. The receptor's source is a man aged 18 to 30 in good health. The sample taken for sequencing was naive CD4+ T cells sorted from blood. Subset denoted: CD45RA+ positively selected. The CDR3 protein is CASSLSQYNEKLFF. The CDR3, as DNA: TGTGCCAGCAGCTTATCACAGTATAATGAAAAACTGTTTTTT.